This T cell receptor (beta chain) appears in the sequencing data of a study of blood T cell repertoires in COVID-19. Germline trimming cut 3 bases from V and 5 bases from J; bases unmatched to any gene: 9. Germline V gives CDR1 DFQATT, CDR2 SNEGSKA (reference sequence). This CDR3 has 14 amino acids. Profiled with immunoSEQ multiplex PCR; TCRdb holds only in-frame clones, not every one. The sample includes over 150,000 clones, 76% of them seen just once. Material: peripheral blood. This sequence originates from a woman of 80 years or more with acute or convalescent COVID-19. The gene calls are TRBV20-1 and TRBJ2-7; 8 bases line up with TRBD2. CDR3 coding DNA: TGCAGTGCTAGTTCCGGGAGGGCGTTAAACGAGCAGTACTTC. This sequence encodes CSASSGRALNEQYF.